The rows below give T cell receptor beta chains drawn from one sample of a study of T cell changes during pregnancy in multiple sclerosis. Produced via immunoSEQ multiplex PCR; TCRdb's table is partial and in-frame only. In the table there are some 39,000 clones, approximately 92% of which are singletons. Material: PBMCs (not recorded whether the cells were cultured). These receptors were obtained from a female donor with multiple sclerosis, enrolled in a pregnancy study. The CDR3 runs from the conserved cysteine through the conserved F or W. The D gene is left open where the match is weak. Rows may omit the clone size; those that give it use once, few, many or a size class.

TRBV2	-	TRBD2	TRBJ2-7	TGTGCCAGCAGTGATAGTGGTAGCGGGAGGGTAGGCGAGCAGTACTTC	CASSDSGSGRVGEQYF
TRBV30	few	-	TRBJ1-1	TGTGCCTGGAGTGTACAGTTCGCTGAAGCTTTCTTT	CAWSVQFAEAFF
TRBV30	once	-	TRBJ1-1	TGTGCCTGGAGAACAATGAACACTGAAGCTTTCTTT	CAWRTMNTEAFF
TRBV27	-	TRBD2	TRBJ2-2	TGTGCCAGCAGTTCACGACTAGCGGGAGGGGACACCGGGGAGCTGTTTTTT	CASSSRLAGGDTGELFF
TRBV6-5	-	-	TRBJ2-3	TGTGCCAGCAGTTACTCTGACAGGCTCCCAGATACGCAGTATTTT	CASSYSDRLPDTQYF
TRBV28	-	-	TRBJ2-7	TGTGCCAGCAGTCTACAGCCCTCCTTGGGCTACGAGCAGTACTTC	CASSLQPSLGYEQYF
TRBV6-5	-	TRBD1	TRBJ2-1	TGTGCCAGCAGTTACTCGGGACAGGACAATGAGCAGTTCTTC	CASSYSGQDNEQFF
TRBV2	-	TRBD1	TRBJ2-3	TGTGCCAGCAGTGATAGAAAGGACAGGGGTGGCACAGATACGCAGTATTTT	CASSDRKDRGGTDTQYF
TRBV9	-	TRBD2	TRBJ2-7	TGTGCCAGCAGCGTGGGAGCGGGAGATTTCTACGAGCAGTACTTC	CASSVGAGDFYEQYF
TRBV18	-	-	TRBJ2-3	TGTGCCAGCTCACCTCTCGGGACCGGGACACTGCTCACAGATACGCAGTATTTT	CASSPLGTGTLLTDTQYF
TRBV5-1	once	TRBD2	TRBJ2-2	TGCGCCAGCAGCTTCGTAGCGGGAGAGGCCGGGGAGCTGTTTTTT	CASSFVAGEAGELFF
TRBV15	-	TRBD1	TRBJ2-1	TGTGCCACCAGCCTTAGGGACAGCTCCCCCAATGAGCAGTTCTTC	CATSLRDSSPNEQFF
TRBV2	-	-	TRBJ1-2	TGTGCCAGCATCCTAGGGGGTGGGGGCTATGGCTACACCTTC	CASILGGGGYGYTF
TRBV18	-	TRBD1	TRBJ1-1	TGTGCCAGCTCACCGGGGACAGGGGGCACTGAAGCTTTCTTT	CASSPGTGGTEAFF
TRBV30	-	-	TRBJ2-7	TGTGCCTGGAGTCAGGGACCCGCGGGGTCCTACGAGCAGCACTTC	CAWSQGPAGSYEQHF
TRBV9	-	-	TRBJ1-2	TGTGCCAGCAGCGCATCAGACGATGGCTACACCTTC	CASSASDDGYTF
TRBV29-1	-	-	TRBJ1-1	TGCAGCGCCAACAGGGTAAAGAACACTGAAGCTTTCTTT	CSANRVKNTEAFF
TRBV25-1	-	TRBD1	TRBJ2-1	TGTGCCAGCAGTGAGCCCTTCGGACAGGGGATTGGCAATGAGCAGTTCTTC	CASSEPFGQGIGNEQFF
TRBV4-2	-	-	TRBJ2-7	TGTGCCAGCAGCCAAGAAAGCGGCAGCTCCTACGAGCAGTACTTC	CASSQESGSSYEQYF
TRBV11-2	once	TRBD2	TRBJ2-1	TGTGCCAGCAGCTCGGGCTTGGGGGGGGACAATGAGCAGTTCTTC	CASSSGLGGDNEQFF
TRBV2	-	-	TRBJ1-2	TGTGCCAGCGCTGAAAATTGGGATGGCTACACCTTC	CASAENWDGYTF
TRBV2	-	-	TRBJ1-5	TGTGCCAGCAGTACTTTGGGGGGAAATCAGCCCCAGCATTTT	CASSTLGGNQPQHF
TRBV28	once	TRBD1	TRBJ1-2	TGTGCCAGCAGTCTACGGACAGGAAAAATAGGTGGCTACACCTTC	CASSLRTGKIGGYTF
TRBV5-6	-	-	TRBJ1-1	TGTGCCAGCAGCTTCGGTCGAGGGGGAACTGAAGCTTTCTTT	CASSFGRGGTEAFF
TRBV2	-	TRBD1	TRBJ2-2	TGTGCCAGCACGGGGACAGGCGACACCGGGGAGCTGTTTTTT	CASTGTGDTGELFF
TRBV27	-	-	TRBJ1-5	TGTGCCAGCAGTTTACAAGGCAGGGGAAGTCAGCCCCAGCATTTT	CASSLQGRGSQPQHF
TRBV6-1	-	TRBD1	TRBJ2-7	TGTGCCAGCAGTGAGGGACAGGGACCTACCTACGAGCAGTACTTC	CASSEGQGPTYEQYF
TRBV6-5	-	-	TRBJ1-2	TGTGCCAGCAGACCTCCCGGGTTCCTCGGGAGCTACACCTTC	CASRPPGFLGSYTF
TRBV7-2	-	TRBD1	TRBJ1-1	TGTGCCAGCGCCGAGTATTCCCCGGGACAGGGTGAAGCTTTCTTT	CASAEYSPGQGEAFF
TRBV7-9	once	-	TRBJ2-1	TGTGCCAGCAGCGAGACAGAGAACAATGAGCAGTTCTTC	CASSETENNEQFF
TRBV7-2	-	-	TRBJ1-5	TGTGCCAGCAGCTTAGGAGGGTTCGCTAATCAGCCCCAGCATTTT	CASSLGGFANQPQHF
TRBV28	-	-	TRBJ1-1	TGTGCCAGCATCTGGGGGAACACTGAAGCTTTCTTT	CASIWGNTEAFF
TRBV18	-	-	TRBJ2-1	TGTGCCAGCTCACCTTACAATGCCCCCTACAATGAGCAGTTCTTC	CASSPYNAPYNEQFF
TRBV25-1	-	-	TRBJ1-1	TGTGCCAGCAGTGCTAAGGACAGACCGACTGAAGCTTTCTTT	CASSAKDRPTEAFF
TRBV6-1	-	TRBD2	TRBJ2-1	TGTGCCAGCAGAGCGGGAGTAGGGAATGAGCAGTTCTTC	CASRAGVGNEQFF
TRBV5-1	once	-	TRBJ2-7	TGCGCCAGCAGCTTGGCCAGGGAATACGAGCAGTACTTC	CASSLAREYEQYF
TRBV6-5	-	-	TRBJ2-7	TGTGCCAGCAGGGCAATGAACGAGCAGTACTTC	CASRAMNEQYF
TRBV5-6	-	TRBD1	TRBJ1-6	TGTGCCAGCAGCCCGGGACAGAGCTCCTATAATTCACCCCTCCACTTT	CASSPGQSSYNSPLHF
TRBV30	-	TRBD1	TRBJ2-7	TGTGCCTGGCTACCAGCCAGGACAGGGCGGTACGAGCAGTACTTC	CAWLPARTGRYEQYF
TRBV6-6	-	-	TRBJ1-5	TGTGCCAGCAGTTACTCGAAAGGGCTGGATCAGCCCCAGCATTTT	CASSYSKGLDQPQHF
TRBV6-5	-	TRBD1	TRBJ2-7	TGTGCCAGCAGTTACTCGGGACAGGGTTTCTCCTACGAGCAGTACTTC	CASSYSGQGFSYEQYF
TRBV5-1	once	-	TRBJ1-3	TGCGCCAGCAGCTTGGCCCGGACGAACGGAAACACCATATATTTT	CASSLARTNGNTIYF
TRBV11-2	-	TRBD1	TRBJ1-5	TGTGCCAGCAGCCCCCAGGGGGGACCCCAGCATTTT	CASSPQGGPQHF
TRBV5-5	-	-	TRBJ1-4	TGTGCCAGCAAGAAGAGGTCGGCAGGAGATGAAAAACTGTTTTTT	CASKKRSAGDEKLFF
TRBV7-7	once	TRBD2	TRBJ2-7	TGTGCCAGCAGCTTGGGTAGCGGGAGTTCCTACGAGCAGTACTTC	CASSLGSGSSYEQYF
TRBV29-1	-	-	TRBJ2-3	TGCAGCGTTGAAGATCCGGGTCGGGTGGGGACAGATACGCAGTATTTT	CSVEDPGRVGTDTQYF
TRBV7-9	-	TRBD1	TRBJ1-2	TGTGCCAGCGGAGGAGGGGGCGGTGGCGGCTACACCTTC	CASGGGGGGGYTF
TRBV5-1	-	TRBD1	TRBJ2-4	TGCGCCAGCAGCACCGGACAGGGGGCTGGAAACATTCAGTACTTC	CASSTGQGAGNIQYF
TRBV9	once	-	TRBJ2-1	TGTGCCAGCAGCCCCTCCAATGAGCAGTTCTTC	CASSPSNEQFF
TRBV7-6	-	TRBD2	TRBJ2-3	TGTGCCAGCAGCATCACTAGCGGGAGGGCCGCAGATACGCAGTATTTT	CASSITSGRAADTQYF
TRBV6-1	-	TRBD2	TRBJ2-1	TGTGCCAGCAGTGAAGCGGTAGCGGGAGTGGTAGAGCAGTTCTTC	CASSEAVAGVVEQFF
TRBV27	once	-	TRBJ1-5	TGTGCCAGCCGAAGGGATGGGATACGTTTGTTATATAGCAATCAGCCCCAGCATTTT	CASRRDGIRLLYSNQPQHF
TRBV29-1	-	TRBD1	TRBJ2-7	TGCAGCGTTGAAGGGGGGACAGGGGCCTACGAGCAGTACTTC	CSVEGGTGAYEQYF
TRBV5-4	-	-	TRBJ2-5	TGTGCCAGCAGCCACGGACAGCTGGGCCAAGAGACCCAGTACTTC	CASSHGQLGQETQYF